This TCR beta chain was profiled in a study of T cells in Graves' hyperthyroidism and ophthalmopathy. General study findings and limits: Through a model of 13 V-J features, ophthalmopathy was separated from stable hyperthyroidism.

An absence of ophthalmopathy progression within 18 months meant stable Graves' hyperthyroidism. Aged 18 to 65, the patients had hyperthyroidism that was newly diagnosed and had lasted under 2 months. Lactation, pregnancy, other autoimmune disease or uncontrolled infection led to exclusion of patients. It was RNA transcripts that yielded the amplified TCR beta CDR3 regions. The primer set for the first-round RT-PCR of the TCR CDR3 was HTBI. A single record per CDR3 protein comes from TCRdb applying MiXCR to the multiplex PCR reads. The sample lists 700,000 or so distinct CDR3 sequences, roughly 17% seen once, with under 9.5% in the top ten. This clonotype was found many times. Its antigen remains unidentified. The sequence derives from a young man with Graves' hyperthyroidism. Sequences were obtained from blood.

The CDR3 nucleotides read TGCAGTGCTCCAACCGGAAGTACGCAGTATTTT. Protein sequence: CSAPTGSTQYF. V usage is TRBV20-1 and J usage is TRBJ2-3, with D unresolved. Germline V lookup: CDR1 DFQATT, CDR2 SNEGSKA (reference sequence). V dropped 5 bases and J dropped 8 bases, with 11 bases sitting between them. This CDR3 has 11 residues.